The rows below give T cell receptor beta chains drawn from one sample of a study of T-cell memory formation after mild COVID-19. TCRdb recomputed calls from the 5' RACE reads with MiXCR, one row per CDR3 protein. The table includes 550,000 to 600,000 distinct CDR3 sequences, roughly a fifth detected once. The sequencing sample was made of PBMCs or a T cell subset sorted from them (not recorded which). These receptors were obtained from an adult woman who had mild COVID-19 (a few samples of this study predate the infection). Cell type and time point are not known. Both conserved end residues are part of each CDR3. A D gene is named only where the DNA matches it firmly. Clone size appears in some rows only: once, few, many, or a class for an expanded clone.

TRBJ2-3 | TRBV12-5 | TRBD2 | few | CASGSRLAGIRTDTQYF | TGTGCTAGTGGTTCCCGACTAGCGGGAATCCGCACAGATACGCAGTATTTT
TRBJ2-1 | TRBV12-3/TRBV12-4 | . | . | CASSPRSGRWYEQFF | TGTGCCAGCAGCCCTCGCTCGGGCCGCTGGTATGAGCAGTTCTTC
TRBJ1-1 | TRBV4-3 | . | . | CASSQGRTDTEAFF | TGCGCCAGCAGCCAAGGACGGACAGACACTGAAGCTTTCTTT
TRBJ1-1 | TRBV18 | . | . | CASSSATGTQTEAFF | TGTGCCAGCTCATCCGCCACAGGGACCCAAACTGAAGCTTTCTTT
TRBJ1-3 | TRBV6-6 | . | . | CASSYGEARALGNTIYF | TGTGCCAGCAGTTATGGGGAGGCCAGGGCGCTCGGGAACACCATATATTTT
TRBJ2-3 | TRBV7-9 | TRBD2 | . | CASSLGAGPPDTQYF | TGTGCCAGCAGCTTAGGAGCGGGACCTCCCGATACGCAGTATTTT
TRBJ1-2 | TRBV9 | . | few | CASSGFGLGYTF | TGTGCCAGCAGCGGCTTCGGTCTAGGCTACACCTTC
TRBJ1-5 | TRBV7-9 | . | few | CASSGGFSQPQHF | TGTGCCAGTAGCGGGGGGTTTAGCCAGCCCCAGCATTTT
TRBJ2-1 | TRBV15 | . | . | CATVSGDFYNEQFF | TGTGCCACTGTATCGGGAGACTTCTACAATGAGCAGTTCTTC
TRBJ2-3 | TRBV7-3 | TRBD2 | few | CASSLRPPTSGRTAQYF | TGTGCCAGCAGCTTACGGCCCCCGACTAGCGGGAGAACAGCGCAGTATTTT
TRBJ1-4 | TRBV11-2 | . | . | CASSLEFTHEKLFF | TGTGCCAGCAGCTTAGAGTTTACACATGAAAAACTGTTTTTT
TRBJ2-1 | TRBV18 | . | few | CASSPANSYNEQFF | TGTGCCAGCTCCCCAGCGAACTCCTACAATGAGCAGTTCTTC
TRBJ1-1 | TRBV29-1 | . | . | CSVAPHPREGGTEAFF | TGCAGCGTCGCCCCACATCCCAGGGAGGGCGGTACTGAAGCTTTCTTT
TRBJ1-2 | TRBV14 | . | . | CASSPAGRSYGYTF | TGTGCCAGCAGTCCAGCAGGCAGGTCCTATGGCTACACCTTC
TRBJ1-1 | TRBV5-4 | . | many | CASRGWQETEAFF | TGTGCCAGCAGGGGGTGGCAGGAGACTGAAGCTTTCTTT
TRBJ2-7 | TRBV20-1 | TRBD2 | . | CSAMGGFPYEQYF | TGCAGTGCCATGGGGGGGTTCCCGTACGAGCAGTACTTC
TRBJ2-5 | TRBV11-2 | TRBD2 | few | CASSLGGTSRKETQYF | TGTGCCAGCAGCTTAGGAGGGACTAGCAGGAAAGAGACCCAGTACTTC
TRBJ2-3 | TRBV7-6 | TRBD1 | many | CASSLEGDRGSDTQYF | TGTGCCAGCAGCTTAGAAGGGGACAGGGGTTCAGATACGCAGTATTTT
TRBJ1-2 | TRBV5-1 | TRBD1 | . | CASSSQRTEGASIYGYTF | TGCGCCAGCAGCTCCCAGAGAACCGAGGGGGCTTCAATCTATGGCTACACCTTC
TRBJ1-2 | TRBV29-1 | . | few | CSVEKIGGPNYGYTF | TGCAGCGTTGAAAAGATCGGGGGACCAAACTATGGCTACACCTTC
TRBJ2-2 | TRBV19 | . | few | CASSPSPRANTGELFF | TGTGCCAGTAGTCCTAGTCCCAGGGCTAACACCGGGGAGCTGTTTTTT
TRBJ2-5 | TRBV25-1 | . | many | CASSDSPETQYF | TGTGCCAGCAGTGACTCACCAGAGACCCAGTACTTC
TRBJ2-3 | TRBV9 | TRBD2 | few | CASSPAGTSGSTDTQYF | TGTGCCAGCAGCCCGGCCGGGACTAGCGGTAGCACAGATACGCAGTATTTT
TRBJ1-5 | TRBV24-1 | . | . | CATSDPTAPASPQHF | TGTGCCACCAGTGACCCGACCGCGCCGGCATCGCCCCAGCATTTT
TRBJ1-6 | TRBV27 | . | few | CASRRTAEGSPLHF | TGTGCCAGCAGGAGGACTGCGGAGGGTTCACCCCTCCACTTT
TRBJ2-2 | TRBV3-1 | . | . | CASSQRKLRGELFF | TGTGCCAGCAGCCAAAGGAAGTTGCGCGGGGAGCTGTTTTTT
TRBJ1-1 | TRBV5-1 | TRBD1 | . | CASSSGTVDTEAFF | TGCGCCAGCAGCTCCGGGACAGTAGACACTGAAGCTTTCTTT
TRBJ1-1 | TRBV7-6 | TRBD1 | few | CASSPRTGGTNTEAFF | TGTGCCAGCAGCCCAAGGACAGGGGGTACAAACACTGAAGCTTTCTTT
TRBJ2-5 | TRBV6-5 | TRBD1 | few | CASSWGQLDGETQYF | TGTGCCAGCAGTTGGGGACAGCTGGATGGGGAGACCCAGTACTTC
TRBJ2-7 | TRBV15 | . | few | CATSSRLTDSYEQYF | TGTGCCACCAGCAGCAGGCTGACAGATTCCTACGAGCAGTACTTC